A selection of T cell receptor beta chains follows, all from one sample in a study of breast tumors, draining lymph nodes, adjacent tissues. Using its own MiXCR run on the multiplex PCR reads, TCRdb lists one record per CDR3 protein. The sample includes about 19,000 distinct CDR3 sequences, over 40% of them seen just once. The sequencing sample was made of breast tumor tissue. These TCRs come from a female donor with breast cancer. Some clones in this sample may be carry-over from other donors' samples. CDR3s include the opening cysteine and the closing phenylalanine or tryptophan. A D gene is named only where the DNA matches it firmly. The size of a clone is reported for some rows only, either as once, few or many, or as a class for expanded clones.

cdr3_nt | cdr3_aa | j_call | clone_size | v_call | d_call
TGTGCCAGCAGCGCCCGGACAGGGACTAACTATGGCTACCCCTTC | CASSARTGTNYGYPF | TRBJ1-2 | many | TRBV7-8 | TRBD1
TGTGCCAGCGCGGAGTTCTCTGGAAACACCATATATTTT | CASAEFSGNTIYF | TRBJ1-3 | many | TRBV19 | NA
TGCGCCAGCAGCTTGGATTACGGGCTACCCCTCCACTTT | CASSLDYGLPLHF | TRBJ1-6 | NA | TRBV5-1 | NA
TGCAGTGCCGACGCAACCCTAGCGGGAAAGAACAATGAGCAGTTCTTC | CSADATLAGKNNEQFF | TRBJ2-1 | medium-sized | TRBV20-1 | TRBD2
TGTGCCAGCAGCCGAGCGGGTGGGAACAATCAGCCCCAGCATTTT | CASSRAGGNNQPQHF | TRBJ1-5 | many | TRBV9 | NA
TGTGCCAGCAGCCAAGACAGGACTGGCACAGATACGCAGTATTTT | CASSQDRTGTDTQYF | TRBJ2-3 | many | TRBV4-2 | NA
TGCAGTGCTAGCCGCGGGAGGACACAACTAGTGCAGTACTTC | CSASRGRTQLVQYF | TRBJ2-7 | medium-sized | TRBV20-1 | TRBD2
TGTGCCAGCAGTCCCCTAGCGGAGGCGGCAGAGACCCAGTACTTC | CASSPLAEAAETQYF | TRBJ2-5 | many | TRBV27 | TRBD2
TGTGCCAGCAGTCACCCCGGGGGGTCCGAGACCCAGTACTTC | CASSHPGGSETQYF | TRBJ2-5 | many | TRBV6-6 | TRBD2
TGCAGTGCTTTCCGGGGCGGGATTGAGGGGGCGAAGACCCAGTACTTC | CSAFRGGIEGAKTQYF | TRBJ2-5 | NA | TRBV20-1 | NA
TGTGCCAGCAGCCAAGATAGCGGTCAGCCCCAGCATTTT | CASSQDSGQPQHF | TRBJ1-5 | many | TRBV3-1 | NA
TGTGCCAGCAGTGTTAGGGTTGGACCCCAAGAGACCCAGTACTTC | CASSVRVGPQETQYF | TRBJ2-5 | NA | TRBV25-1 | NA
TGCAGTGCTGGGGGACAGGGGGATCAGCCCCAGCATTTT | CSAGGQGDQPQHF | TRBJ1-5 | many | TRBV20-1 | TRBD1
TGTGCCAGCAGCGCCCAATTTGGGGGCACAGATACGCAGTATTTT | CASSAQFGGTDTQYF | TRBJ2-3 | many | TRBV9 | NA
TGTGCCGGGAGGACTAGCGGGCAAGAGACCCAGTACTTC | CAGRTSGQETQYF | TRBJ2-5 | NA | TRBV10-3 | TRBD2
TGTGCCAGCAGTCCCGGGACTTTGAACACCGGGGAGCTGTTTTTT | CASSPGTLNTGELFF | TRBJ2-2 | many | TRBV7-6 | NA
TGTGCCAGCAGCCTTCGGACAGGTTACAATGAGCAGTTCTTC | CASSLRTGYNEQFF | TRBJ2-1 | NA | TRBV7-2 | TRBD1
TGTGCCAGCAGTTTATACCAACAAGAGACCCAGTACTTC | CASSLYQQETQYF | TRBJ2-5 | NA | TRBV2 | NA
TGTGCCAGCAGCGAGGGAGGGGGTTCCTTGGGGACTAGATACAATGAGCAGTTCTTC | CASSEGGGSLGTRYNEQFF | TRBJ2-1 | NA | TRBV9 | TRBD2
TGCAGTGCGTCGCGTGTGGCTAGCGGGAGGACCAACACAGATACGCAGTATTTT | CSASRVASGRTNTDTQYF | TRBJ2-3 | NA | TRBV20-1 | TRBD2
TGTGCCAGCAGCCATCCTCGTGGCACAGATACGCAGTATTTT | CASSHPRGTDTQYF | TRBJ2-3 | NA | TRBV7-9 | NA
TGTGCCAGTAGTTTTGGCGGGAGCAATGAGCAGTTCTTC | CASSFGGSNEQFF | TRBJ2-1 | many | TRBV19 | TRBD2
TGTGCCAGCAGCTTAACACCAGAGCGGATCTACTTC | CASSLTPERIYF | TRBJ1-2 | many | TRBV13 | NA
TGCGCCAGCAGCTTGGATTCAGGGGTGTACGAGCAGTACTTC | CASSLDSGVYEQYF | TRBJ2-7 | many | TRBV5-1 | NA
TGTGCCTGGAATGCCCCGGGACAGGGGGCCTATGGTTATGGCTACACCTTC | CAWNAPGQGAYGYGYTF | TRBJ1-2 | many | TRBV30 | TRBD1
TGCGCCAGCAGCTCCGGGACTAGCGGGAGGACCGAAGAGCAGTACTTC | CASSSGTSGRTEEQYF | TRBJ2-7 | once | TRBV4-3 | TRBD2
TGCAGTGCTAGAGAAGTGCAGGGTGAATTCGGGGAGCTGTTTTTT | CSAREVQGEFGELFF | TRBJ2-2 | many | TRBV20-1 | NA
TGTGCCAGCAGTTACACCCAACGTAGCTCTGGAAACACCATATATTTT | CASSYTQRSSGNTIYF | TRBJ1-3 | many | TRBV6-5 | NA
TGCGCCAGCAGGGGGGGGGGGAATGAGCAGTTCTTC | CASRGGGNEQFF | TRBJ2-1 | medium-sized | TRBV10-2 | TRBD2
TGTGCCAGCAGTGTCGGGGGCTATGGCTACACCTTC | CASSVGGYGYTF | TRBJ1-2 | NA | TRBV6-1 | NA
TGTGCCAGCAGCTTGCCCCCCACCGGGGAGCTGTTTTTT | CASSLPPTGELFF | TRBJ2-2 | many | TRBV5-5 | NA
TGCAGCGCGGGACAGGCCGGGGAGCTGTTTTTT | CSAGQAGELFF | TRBJ2-2 | many | TRBV29-1 | TRBD1
TGTGCCAGCTCACCGGAGGATACGCAGTATTTT | CASSPEDTQYF | TRBJ2-3 | NA | TRBV18 | NA
TGTGCCAGCTCACTTCCCCTTGTGGGAGGCCCGGATACGCAGTATTTT | CASSLPLVGGPDTQYF | TRBJ2-3 | many | TRBV18 | NA
TGTGCCAGCAGCGTATCCCGGGGCGGGAGCTCCTACAATGAGCAGTTCTTC | CASSVSRGGSSYNEQFF | TRBJ2-1 | many | TRBV9 | TRBD2
TGTGCCAGCACCCCCGTTGGGGGGGGAAAATCCCAATATTTT | CASTPVGGGKSQYF | TRBJ2-3 | NA | TRBV9 | TRBD2
TGTGCCAGCAACACAACAGTACCCCGTGTGGATTCCCCGGGGGGCTACACCTTC | CASNTTVPRVDSPGGYTF | TRBJ1-2 | NA | TRBV7-9 | NA
TGTGCCACCAGCAGAGCGGCGGTGGTGGGGGAAAAACTGTTTTTT | CATSRAAVVGEKLFF | TRBJ1-4 | NA | TRBV15 | NA
TGTGCCAGCAGCTTGCGAGCGGGTGGGATCGATGAGCAGTTCTTC | CASSLRAGGIDEQFF | TRBJ2-1 | NA | TRBV5-6 | NA
TGTGCCAGCAGCCTGAGGTCACAGGGTGACACTGAAGCTTTCTTT | CASSLRSQGDTEAFF | TRBJ1-1 | few | TRBV2 | NA
TGTGCCAGCACCGAGAGGGAATCCTACGAGCAGTACTTC | CASTERESYEQYF | TRBJ2-7 | many | TRBV6-2/TRBV6-3 | NA
TGCAGTGCTAGTAGGGGGACCGGCACAGATACGCAGTATTTT | CSASRGTGTDTQYF | TRBJ2-3 | NA | TRBV20-1 | NA
TGCGCCAGCAGCTTTTGGGGGACTTACGAGCAGTACTTC | CASSFWGTYEQYF | TRBJ2-7 | NA | TRBV5-1 | NA
TGTGCCACCAGTGACACGACAGGAACCGACAAAAACATTCAGTACTTC | CATSDTTGTDKNIQYF | TRBJ2-4 | medium-sized | TRBV24-1 | NA
TGTGCCAGCAGCTTTACGACTAGCGGAGGGGGAGAGACCCAGTACTTC | CASSFTTSGGGETQYF | TRBJ2-5 | NA | TRBV7-8 | TRBD2
TGTGCCAGCAAACCGGACAGGGGGGGCACCGGGGAGCTGTTTTTT | CASKPDRGGTGELFF | TRBJ2-2 | NA | TRBV2 | TRBD1
TGTGCCATCACCCTCGGAGCGGGACAATTTTCAGATACGCAGTATTTT | CAITLGAGQFSDTQYF | TRBJ2-3 | once | TRBV2 | NA
TGTGCCAGCAGCTCTCACCGACTAGCGGACACCAATGAGCAGTTCTTC | CASSSHRLADTNEQFF | TRBJ2-1 | medium-sized | TRBV7-2 | TRBD2
TGTGCCACCAGTGATCACCAGGTGCCCGGGGAGGGCTACACCTTC | CATSDHQVPGEGYTF | TRBJ1-2 | NA | TRBV24-1 | NA
TGTGCCAGCAGCTTACCCGGGGCCTATGAGCAGTTCTTC | CASSLPGAYEQFF | TRBJ2-1 | NA | TRBV13 | NA
TGTGCCAGCAGTACCGGGACAGATAATGAAAAACTGTTTTTT | CASSTGTDNEKLFF | TRBJ1-4 | many | TRBV6-2/TRBV6-3 | TRBD1
TGTGCCAGTAGTATGTCAGAAAACACCTACGAGCAGTACTTC | CASSMSENTYEQYF | TRBJ2-7 | NA | TRBV19 | NA
TGTGCCAGCAGCTTGGTGCCAGGATCTAATGAGCAGTTCTTC | CASSLVPGSNEQFF | TRBJ2-1 | NA | TRBV5-6 | NA
TGTGCCAGAAGAAGAAGTCATGAAAAACTGTTTTTT | CARRRSHEKLFF | TRBJ1-4 | NA | TRBV19 | NA
TGTGCCAGCAGCTTAGTGGCAGGGGGCAATCAGCCCCAGCATTTT | CASSLVAGGNQPQHF | TRBJ1-5 | NA | TRBV11-2 | NA
TGTGCCAGCAGCCACCGACGGGCAGACAATGAGCAGTTCTTC | CASSHRRADNEQFF | TRBJ2-1 | NA | TRBV3-1 | NA
TGTGCCAGCAGCCCCCGACTAGCGGGAGCTTTGGATGAGCAGTTCTTC | CASSPRLAGALDEQFF | TRBJ2-1 | medium-sized | TRBV9 | TRBD2
TGCAGGGCGCGGCAGGGTCTCGATGGCTACACCTTC | CRARQGLDGYTF | TRBJ1-2 | NA | TRBV20-1 | NA